This TCR beta chain is from a study of blood T cell repertoires in COVID-19. Study summary: COVID-19 samples collected from the United States, Italy and Spain covered acute and convalescent phases. T cells, B-cell-depleted T cells, or PBMCs supplied cDNA or gDNA.

Authors' data handling: For nucleated cells, counts were estimated from reference gene primer amplification. Produced via immunoSEQ multiplex PCR; TCRdb's table is partial and in-frame only. V and J calls and clone size are copied from that table; D and trimming were computed from the DNA. The sample has 70,000 to 90,000 clones; 75% to 95% are singletons. The CDR3 contains 17 residues. Germline CDR1 and CDR2: SGHDN and FVKESK. J gave up 2 bases and V 1 base, and 9 bases lay outside the gene matches. This clone appeared once. The receptor was derived from a human donor in a cohort sampled during active COVID-19. The rearrangement links TRBV14 to TRBJ1-1, with 8 bases aligning to TRBD1. Sequenced sample: peripheral blood. This CDR3 reads CASSQGIRQGLNTEAFF. CDR3 nucleotide sequence: TGTGCCAGCAGCCAAGGGATTCGACAGGGGTTAAACACTGAAGCTTTCTTT.